The 32 T cell receptor beta chains listed next were all sequenced from one sample in a study of blood T cell repertoires in COVID-19. Measured with immunoSEQ multiplex PCR; TCRdb has only the in-frame clones, and not every one. The top ten clones hold about 8% of a sample with 90,000 to 150,000 clones, approximately 86% of them seen once. Sequenced input: peripheral blood. The receptors shown here come from a human donor in a cohort sampled during active COVID-19.

The chain carries TRBV27 and TRBJ2-3; possible D gene TRBD2, 6 bases. CDR1 and CDR2 (germline): MNHEY, SMNVEV (reference sequence). With 4 bases removed from V and 0 bases from J, the gap between germline ends came to 17 bases. The CDR3 length is 17 residues. CDR3 protein: CASSYLRGRASTDTQYF. The CDR3 nucleotides read TGTGCCAGCAGTTACCTCCGGGGGAGAGCTAGCACAGATACGCAGTATTTT.

V and J are TRBV15 and TRBJ2-7; D is perhaps TRBD2 (5 bases). Trimming pared 3 bases from V and 3 bases from J, leaving 18 bases between. CDR1 and CDR2 from the germline V gene are LNHNV and YYDKDF (reference sequence). CDR3 size: 16 residues. CDR3 nucleotides: TGTGCCACCAGCAGGGGGAGAGTGGGAGTGAGCTACGAGCAGTACTTC. It codes for CATSRGRVGVSYEQYF.

This chain links TRBV6-6 with TRBJ2-7; 8 bases map to TRBD1. Trimming took 7 bases from V and 2 from J; bases not matched to a gene: 7. CDR1 and CDR2 (germline): MNHNY, SVGAGI (reference sequence). The CDR3 loop spans 14 amino acids. The CDR3 here is CASKLRGPTYEQYF. In DNA, the CDR3 is TGTGCCAGCAAACTCAGGGGGCCCACCTACGAGCAGTACTTC.

The chain uses TRBV11-3 and TRBJ2-2; TRBD2 is a possible D gene (6 bases). The CDR3 contains 15 residues. The V gene's germline CDR1 is SGHNT and CDR2 YENEEA. Trimming shortened V by 5 bases and J by 4 bases, and 14 bases separated the two germline ends. The DNA of the CDR3 is TGTGCCAGCAGCCCTGGGAGGCCGGGCACCGGGGAGCTGTTTTTT. Protein product: CASSPGRPGTGELFF. The full variable domain, in which reference TRBV11-3 and TRBJ2-2 provide the parts outside the CDR3, is EAGVVQSPRYKIIEKKQPVAFWCNPISGHNTLYWYLQNLGQGPELLIRYENEEAVDDSQLPKDRFSAERLKGVDSTLKIQPAELGDSAVYLCASSPGRPGTGELFFGEGSRLTVL.

This clone was observed a single time. The germline gene is not matched at one end of the junction; a read error may be the cause. The chain employs TRBV4-1 and TRBJ1-1, with a possible D match to TRBD1 (5 bases). The germline V gene encodes CDR1 MGHRA and CDR2 YSYEKL. The CDR3 has 17 amino acids. The CDR3 here is CASSQVRGRHLNIEAFF. The CDR3 nucleotides read TGCGCCAGCAGCCAAGTTAGGGGAAGGCACCTGAACATTGAAGCTTTCTTT.

The sample holds one count of this clone. The chain joins TRBV7-6 to TRBJ1-2; D is perhaps TRBD1 (5 bases). Trimming pared 1 base from V and 3 bases from J, leaving 12 bases between. This CDR3 has 15 residues. CDR1 and CDR2 (germline): SGHVS, FNYEAQ. CDR3 in amino acids: CASSLDTGGDYGYTF. The CDR3 nucleotides read TGTGCCAGCAGCTTAGATACGGGGGGAGACTATGGCTACACCTTC.

This clone was seen just once. This chain connects TRBV5-4 to TRBJ2-3; no firm D call. Trimming removed 0 bases at V and 4 bases at J, with 9 bases between. This CDR3 comprises 14 residues. Germline V gene lookup returns CDR1 SGHNT and CDR2 YYREEE (reference sequence). CDR3 sequence reads: CASSLDTEADTQYF. CDR3 DNA: TGTGCCAGCAGCTTGGATACTGAAGCAGATACGCAGTATTTT.

This chain joins TRBV28 and TRBJ1-5; D may be TRBD1 (6 bases). Per the germline V gene, CDR1 is MDHEN and CDR2 is SYDVKM. The CDR3 is made up of 13 amino acids. V dropped 8 bases and J dropped 2 bases, with 10 bases sitting between them. Here the CDR3 reads CASHRARNQPQHF. The CDR3 bases are TGTGCCAGCCACAGGGCTCGCAATCAGCCCCAGCATTTT.

The chain uses TRBV28 and TRBJ2-7, with D uncertain. The ends were cut back, 3 bases at V and 4 bases at J, with 7 bases in the middle. CDR3 size: 12 residues. Germline V gene sequence: CDR1 MDHEN, CDR2 SYDVKM. The chain's CDR3 is CASSLFRYEQYF. In DNA, the CDR3 is TGTGCCAGCAGTTTGTTTCGTTACGAGCAGTACTTC.

The chain couples TRBV7-2 to TRBJ1-5; 12 bases are shared with TRBD1. The ends lost 4 bases at V and 7 bases at J; junction bases unmatched: 8. The CDR3 extends over 16 amino acids. The germline CDR1 and CDR2 sequences are SGHTA and FQGNSA. The CDR3 bases are TGTGCCAGCAGCTACCCCGGGACAGGGGGCGAACAGCCCCAGCATTTT. It codes for CASSYPGTGGEQPQHF.

The chain is built from TRBV19 and TRBJ2-7, with TRBD2 matching over 8 bases. The V gene end was trimmed by 4 bases and the J gene end by 6 bases; junction bases not matched to a gene: 5. Germline CDR1 reads LNHDA; CDR2 reads SQIVND (reference sequence). The CDR3 has 13 amino acids. The DNA of the CDR3 is TGTGCCAGTAGTACAGGACTAGCCCGCGAGCAGTACTTC. The encoded protein is CASSTGLAREQYF.

V gene TRBV28 combines with J gene TRBJ2-7; 8 bases map to TRBD2. The V and J ends lost 5 bases and 0 bases, in that order; junction bases with no gene match: 15. Germline V gene lookup returns CDR1 MDHEN and CDR2 SYDVKM. This CDR3 is 18 amino acids long. Here the CDR3 reads CASSRPTVSSGHSYEQYF. CDR3 nucleotide sequence: TGTGCCAGCAGTCGGCCGACGGTCTCTAGCGGGCACTCCTACGAGCAGTACTTC.

The J gene is TRBJ1-3, the V gene TRBV5-1; D not certain. The CDR3 consists of 15 residues. Germline assignment: CDR1 SGHRS and CDR2 YFSETQ. Trimming removed 2 bases from V and 0 bases from J, with 9 bases in between. CDR3 residues: CASSFPESSGNTIYF. The CDR3 DNA sequence: TGCGCCAGCAGCTTCCCTGAGTCCTCTGGAAACACCATATATTTT.

This sequence joins TRBV19 and TRBJ2-3; 9 bases map to TRBD1. CDR1 is LNHDA and CDR2 is SQIVND in the germline V gene (reference sequence). The ends lost 3 bases at V and 9 bases at J; junction bases unmatched: 7. CDR3 size: 14 residues. CDR3 loop: CASSIFGTGKTQYF. CDR3 coding DNA: TGTGCCAGTAGTATCTTCGGGACAGGGAAGACGCAGTATTTT.

The sample holds a few counts of this clone. CDR3 residues: CASSLSLGHSYEQYF. CDR3 DNA: TGTGCCAGCAGCCTAAGTTTGGGGCACTCCTACGAGCAGTACTTC. The gene calls are TRBV3-1 (or the pseudogene TRBV3-2) and TRBJ2-7, with D perhaps TRBD1 (5 bases). This CDR3 has 15 residues. Trimming took off 4 bases at V and 0 bases at J, with 13 bases between the two ends. Germline CDR1 and CDR2: LGHDT and YNNKEL (reference sequence).

This chain connects TRBV19 to TRBJ2-3, with 8 bases fitting TRBD2. The CDR3 length is 16 residues. Trimming at V came to 3 bases and at J to 1 base, leaving 6 bases not matched to a gene. Germline lookup yields CDR1 LNHDA and CDR2 SQIVND (reference sequence). The CDR3 region has the DNA TGTGCCAGTAGTATTGATAGCGGGGCTGGCACAGATACGCAGTATTTT. Amino acids: CASSIDSGAGTDTQYF.

V and J are TRBV3-1 (or the pseudogene TRBV3-2) and TRBJ2-3; D gene ambiguous. V was shortened by 1 base and J by 4 bases, with 9 bases between the two germline ends. The CDR3 totals 14 residues. Germline V gene lookup returns CDR1 LGHDT and CDR2 YNNKEL (reference sequence). The CDR3 coding sequence is TGTGCCAGCAGCCAAGGTAGTCCACCAGATACGCAGTATTTT. Its protein product is CASSQGSPPDTQYF.

V usage is TRBV3-1 (or the pseudogene TRBV3-2) and J usage is TRBJ2-1; D ambiguous. This CDR3 contains 13 residues. V was trimmed by 3 bases and J by 5 bases, leaving 8 bases between them. CDR1 and CDR2 from the germline V gene are LGHDT and YNNKEL (reference sequence). The CDR3 coding sequence is TGTGCCAGCAGCCAGTTTTACAACAATGAGCAGTTCTTC. Translating gives CASSQFYNNEQFF.

This clone was counted once. The J gene is TRBJ2-3, the V gene TRBV5-1; TRBD2 matches 11 bases. Per germline, CDR1 SGHRS and CDR2 YFSETQ. This CDR3 has 16 amino acids. J gave up 5 bases and V 5 bases, and 10 bases lay outside the gene matches. CDR3 DNA: TGCGCCAGCAGATTTATAGCGGGAGGGCGTGGAGATACGCAGTATTTT. It codes for CASRFIAGGRGDTQYF.

This rearrangement joins TRBV4-2 to TRBJ2-1; 11 positions agree with TRBD2. V was clipped by 0 bases and J by 5 bases; unmatched bases: 6. The germline V gene encodes CDR1 LGHNA and CDR2 YNFKEQ. CDR3 length equals 17 residues. The CDR3 loop is CASSQDSSGGVNNEQFF. CDR3 sequence (DNA): TGTGCCAGCAGCCAAGATAGTAGCGGGGGGGTTAACAATGAGCAGTTCTTC.

The V gene is TRBV5-1, the J gene TRBJ1-5; maybe TRBD1 (5 bases). The CDR3 extends over 14 amino acids. In germline, CDR1 is SGHRS, CDR2 YFSETQ. With 4 bases removed from V and 3 bases from J, the gap between germline ends came to 11 bases. Written as DNA, the CDR3 is TGCGCCAGCAGCGAGTCAGGGTTCAATCAGCCCCAGCATTTT. Protein product: CASSESGFNQPQHF.

The chain recombines TRBV6-5 with TRBJ2-1; D is perhaps TRBD2 (5 bases). Germline V gene lookup returns CDR1 MNHEY and CDR2 SVGAGI. V lost 2 bases and J lost 0, with 11 bases in between. CDR3 length: 16 residues. CDR3 sequence reads: CASSYLVGSSYNEQFF. Here the CDR3 DNA reads TGTGCCAGCAGTTACCTAGTAGGGAGCTCCTACAATGAGCAGTTCTTC.

The chain combines TRBV9 with TRBJ2-7, with D possibly TRBD2 on 5 matching bases. Per the germline V gene, CDR1 is SGDLS and CDR2 is YYNGEE. Trimming removed 0 bases from V and 5 bases from J, with 12 bases in between. CDR3 length equals 14 residues. The CDR3 bases are TGTGCCAGCAGCGTAGAATTCACGGAGGACGAGCAGTACTTC. This gives the protein CASSVEFTEDEQYF. The variable domain in full, with the rest retrieved from reference TRBV9 and TRBJ2-7, is DSGVTQTPKHLITATGQRVTLRCSPRSGDLSVYWYQQSLDQGLQFLIQYYNGEERAKGNILERFSAQQFPDLHSELNLSSLELGDSALYFCASSVEFTEDEQYFGPGTRLTVT.

The CDR3 sequence: CASSLDPPFLAGGLETQYF. The DNA of the CDR3 is TGTGCCAGCAGCTTAGATCCCCCTTTCTTAGCGGGAGGTCTGGAGACCCAGTACTTC. The V and J genes are TRBV11-2 and TRBJ2-5; TRBD2 matches 10 bases. V shed 0 bases and J 5 bases; nucleotides not matched to a gene: 15. The germline V gene encodes CDR1 SGHAT and CDR2 FQNNGV. This CDR3 region has 19 residues.

This clone was picked up a small number of times. CDR3 bases: TGTGCCAGCAGTGAATCCTTGGGCTCGAGCGAAAAACTGTTTTTT. It translates to CASSESLGSSEKLFF. This chain links TRBV6-1 with TRBJ1-4; D unresolved. The CDR3 has 15 amino acids. Trimming took 2 bases from V and 8 from J, leaving 15 bases between them. Germline-derived CDR1 and CDR2 are MNHNS and SASEGT.

The chain employs TRBV11-2 and TRBJ1-1; the D gene is possibly TRBD1 (6 bases). Trimming removed 5 bases at V and 11 bases at J, with 24 bases between. The CDR3 contains 15 residues. Germline loops: CDR1 SGHAT, CDR2 FQNNGV. CDR3 in DNA: TGTGCCAGCAGCCCCACCCCGGGACGAGGGGGTCTTGCTTTCTTT. Protein sequence: CASSPTPGRGGLAFF.

V gene TRBV5-1 combines with J gene TRBJ2-7, with TRBD1 identical over 7 bases. Germline V lookup: CDR1 SGHRS, CDR2 YFSETQ. J gave up 4 bases and V 4 bases, and 11 bases lay outside the gene matches. This CDR3 has 15 residues. CDR3 nucleotides: TGCGCCAGCAGCCAACACCAGACAGGGATATACGAGCAGTACTTC. Translation gives CASSQHQTGIYEQYF.

Concerning this clone: At one of its ends the junction is not consistent with the germline gene, which may arise from a read error. The chain is built from TRBV11-2 and TRBJ1-1; 9 bases line up with TRBD1. The CDR3 covers 13 residues. In germline, CDR1 is SGHAT, CDR2 FQNNGV. The CDR3: CASSLVATGGIRF. Written as DNA, the CDR3 is TGTGCCAGCAGCTTAGTCGCGACAGGGGGAATTCGGTTT.

The chain employs TRBV6-1 and TRBJ1-4; D gene uncertain. The germline CDR1 and CDR2 sequences are MNHNS and SASEGT. Trimming pared 1 base from V and 7 bases from J, leaving 19 bases between. The length of the CDR3 is 17 residues. CDR3: CASSEVYSQVLREKLFF. DNA for the CDR3: TGTGCCAGCAGTGAAGTGTACTCCCAGGTACTTCGTGAAAAACTGTTTTTT.

The rearrangement joins TRBV24-1 to TRBJ2-2, with D tentatively TRBD2 (5 bases). V lost 5 bases and J lost 1, with 19 bases in between. CDR3 length: 18 residues. The germline CDR1 and CDR2 sequences are KGHDR and SFDVKD. DNA for the CDR3: TGTGCCACCAGTGCTTCCTTCGGGGTTATAAGGAACACCGGGGAGCTGTTTTTT. Translated: CATSASFGVIRNTGELFF.

The chain links TRBV9 to TRBJ1-2; the D is unclear. The CDR3 consists of 15 residues. Germline values: CDR1 SGDLS, CDR2 YYNGEE. V dropped 3 bases and J dropped 4 bases, with 16 bases sitting between them. The CDR3, as DNA: TGTGCCAGCAGCGCTCAAGAGGGCGCGGGCTATGGCTACACCTTC. This sequence encodes CASSAQEGAGYGYTF.

The chain has TRBV2 and TRBJ1-5; D gene unclear. Germline CDR1 is SNHLY and CDR2 is FYNNEI. Trimming cost V 5 bases and J 1 base, with 18 bases left between them. This CDR3 is 17 amino acids long. For the CDR3, the DNA is TGTGCCAGCAGTCTCCTCCTGGTCGGTGTGAGCAATCAGCCCCAGCATTTT. This codes for CASSLLLVGVSNQPQHF.